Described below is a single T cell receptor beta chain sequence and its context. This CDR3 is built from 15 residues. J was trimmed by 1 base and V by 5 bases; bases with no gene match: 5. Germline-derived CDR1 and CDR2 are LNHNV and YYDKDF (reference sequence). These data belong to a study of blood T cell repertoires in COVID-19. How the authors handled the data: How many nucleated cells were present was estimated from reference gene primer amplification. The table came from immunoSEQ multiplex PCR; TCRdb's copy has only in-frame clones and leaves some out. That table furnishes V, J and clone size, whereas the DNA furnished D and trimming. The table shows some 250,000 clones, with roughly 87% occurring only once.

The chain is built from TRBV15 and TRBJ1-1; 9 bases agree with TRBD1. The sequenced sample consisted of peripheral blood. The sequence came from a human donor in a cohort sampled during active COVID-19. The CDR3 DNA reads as TGTGCCACCAGCGGTCCGGGACAGGGGAACACTGAAGCTTTCTTT. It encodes CATSGPGQGNTEAFF.